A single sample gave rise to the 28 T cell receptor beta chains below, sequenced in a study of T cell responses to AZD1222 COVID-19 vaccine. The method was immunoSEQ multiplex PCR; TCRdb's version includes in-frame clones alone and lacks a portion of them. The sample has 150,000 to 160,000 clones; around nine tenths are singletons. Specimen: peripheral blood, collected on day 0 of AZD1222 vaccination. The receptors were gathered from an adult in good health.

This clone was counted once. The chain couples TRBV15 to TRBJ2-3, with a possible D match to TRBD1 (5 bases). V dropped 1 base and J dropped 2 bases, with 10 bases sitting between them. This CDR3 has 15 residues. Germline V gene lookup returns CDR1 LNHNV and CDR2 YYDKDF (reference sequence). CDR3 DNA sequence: TGTGCCACCAGCAGAGCGGCAGGGCCCACAGATACGCAGTATTTT. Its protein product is CATSRAAGPTDTQYF. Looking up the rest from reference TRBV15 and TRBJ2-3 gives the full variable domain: DAMVIQNPRYQVTQFGKPVTLSCSQTLNHNVMYWYQQKSSQAPKLLFHYYDKDFNNEADTPDNFQSRRPNTSFCFLDIRSPGLGDTAMYLCATSRAAGPTDTQYFGPGTRLTVL.

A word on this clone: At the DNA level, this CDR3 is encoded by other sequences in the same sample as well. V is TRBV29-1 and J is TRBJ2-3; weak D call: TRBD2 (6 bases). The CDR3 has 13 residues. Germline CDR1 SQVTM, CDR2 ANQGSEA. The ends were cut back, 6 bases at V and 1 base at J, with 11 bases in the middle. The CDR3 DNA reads TGCAGCGTGGATAGCGGAGGCACAGATACGCAGTATTTT. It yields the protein CSVDSGGTDTQYF.

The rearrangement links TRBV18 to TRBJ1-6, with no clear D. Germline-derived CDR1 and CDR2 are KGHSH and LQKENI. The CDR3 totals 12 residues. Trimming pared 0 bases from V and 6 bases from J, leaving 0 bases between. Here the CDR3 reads CASSPPNSPLHF. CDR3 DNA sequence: TGTGCCAGCTCACCACCTAATTCACCCCTCCACTTT.

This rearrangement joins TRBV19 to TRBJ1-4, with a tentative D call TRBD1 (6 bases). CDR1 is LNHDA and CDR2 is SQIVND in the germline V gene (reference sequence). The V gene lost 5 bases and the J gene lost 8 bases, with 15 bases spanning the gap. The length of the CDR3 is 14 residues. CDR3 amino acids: CASSLRGEGEKLFF. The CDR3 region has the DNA TGTGCCAGTAGTCTGAGGGGGGAAGGAGAAAAACTGTTTTTT.

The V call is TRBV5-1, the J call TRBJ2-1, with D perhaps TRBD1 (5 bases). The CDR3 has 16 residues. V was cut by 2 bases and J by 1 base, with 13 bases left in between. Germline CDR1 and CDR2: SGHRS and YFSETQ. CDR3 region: CASSFSAGISYNEQFF. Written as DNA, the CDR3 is TGCGCCAGCAGCTTTAGTGCAGGGATATCCTACAATGAGCAGTTCTTC. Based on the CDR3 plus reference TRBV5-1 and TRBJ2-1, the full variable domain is KAGVTQTPRYLIKTRGQQVTLSCSPISGHRSVSWYQQTPGQGLQFLFEYFSETQRNKGNFPGRFSGRQFSNSRSEMNVSTLELGDSALYLCASSFSAGISYNEQFFGPGTRLTVL.

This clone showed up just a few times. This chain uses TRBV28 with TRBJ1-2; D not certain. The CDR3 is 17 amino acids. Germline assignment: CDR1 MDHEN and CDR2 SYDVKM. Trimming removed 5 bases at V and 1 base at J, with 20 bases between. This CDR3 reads CASSTSPTLSYNYGYTF. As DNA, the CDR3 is TGTGCCAGCAGTACCTCCCCGACCTTATCCTATAACTATGGCTACACCTTC.

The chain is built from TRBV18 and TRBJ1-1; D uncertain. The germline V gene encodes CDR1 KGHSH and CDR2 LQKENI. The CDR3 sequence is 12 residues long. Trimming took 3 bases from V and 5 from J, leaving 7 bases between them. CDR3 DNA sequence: TGTGCCAGCTCACCCAGTGAAACTGAAGCTTTCTTT. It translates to CASSPSETEAFF. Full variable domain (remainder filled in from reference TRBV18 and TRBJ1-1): NAGVMQNPRHLVRRRGQEARLRCSPMKGHSHVYWYRQLPEEGLKFMVYLQKENIIDESGMPKERFSAEFPKEGPSILRIQQVVRGDSAAYFCASSPSETEAFFGQGTRLTVV.

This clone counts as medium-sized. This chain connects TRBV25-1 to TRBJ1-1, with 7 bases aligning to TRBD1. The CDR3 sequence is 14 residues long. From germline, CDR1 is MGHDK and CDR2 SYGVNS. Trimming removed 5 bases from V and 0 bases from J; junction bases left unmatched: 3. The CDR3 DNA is TGTGCCAGCAGTAGGGACAGCATGAACACTGAAGCTTTCTTT. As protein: CASSRDSMNTEAFF.

CDR3 region: CASSGEYSVFF. Written as DNA, the CDR3 is TGTGCCAGCAGTGGGGAATACTCGGTGTTTTTT. The chain has TRBV2 and TRBJ1-4; D remains ambiguous. Germline CDR1 is SNHLY and CDR2 is FYNNEI. This CDR3 is 11 amino acids long. V was shortened by 4 bases and J by 15 bases, with 12 bases between the two germline ends. The variable domain in full, completed from reference TRBV2 and TRBJ1-4, reads EPEVTQTPSHQVTQMGQEVILRCVPISNHLYFYWYRQILGQKVEFLVSFYNNEISEKSEIFDDQFSVERPDGSNFTLKIRSTKLEDSAMYFCASSGEYSVFFGSGTQLSVL.

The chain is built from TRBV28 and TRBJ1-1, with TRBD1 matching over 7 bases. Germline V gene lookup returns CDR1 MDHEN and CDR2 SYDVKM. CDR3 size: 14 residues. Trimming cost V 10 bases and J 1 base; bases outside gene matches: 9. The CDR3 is CANGAGGANTEAFF. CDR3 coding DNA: TGTGCCAACGGGGCAGGGGGAGCGAACACTGAAGCTTTCTTT.

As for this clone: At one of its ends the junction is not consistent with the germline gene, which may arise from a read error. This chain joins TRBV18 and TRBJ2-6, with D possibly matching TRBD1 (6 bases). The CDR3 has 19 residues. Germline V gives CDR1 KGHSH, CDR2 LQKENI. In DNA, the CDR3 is TGTGCCAGCTCACCACTGGGGGCCTTCACCCTCGCTGGGGCTAACGTCCTGACTTTC. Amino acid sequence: CASSPLGAFTLAGANVLTF.

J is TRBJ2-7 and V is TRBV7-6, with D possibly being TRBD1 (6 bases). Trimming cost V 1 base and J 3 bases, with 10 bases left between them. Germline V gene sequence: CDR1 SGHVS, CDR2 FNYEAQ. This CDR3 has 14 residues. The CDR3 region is CASSLVVDSYEQYF. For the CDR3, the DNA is TGTGCCAGCAGCTTAGTTGTGGACAGCTACGAGCAGTACTTC.

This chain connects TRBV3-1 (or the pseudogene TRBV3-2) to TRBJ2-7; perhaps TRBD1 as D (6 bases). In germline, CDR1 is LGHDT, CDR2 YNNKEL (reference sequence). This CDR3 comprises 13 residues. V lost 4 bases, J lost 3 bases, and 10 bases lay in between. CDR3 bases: TGTGCCAGCAGCCGCGGACAGCGCTACGAGCAGTACTTC. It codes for CASSRGQRYEQYF.

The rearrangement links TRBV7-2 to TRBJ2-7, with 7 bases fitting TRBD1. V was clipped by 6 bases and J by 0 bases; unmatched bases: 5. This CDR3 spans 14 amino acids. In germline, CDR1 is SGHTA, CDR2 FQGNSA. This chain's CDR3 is CASRPGTDSYEQYF. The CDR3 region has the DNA TGTGCCAGCAGACCCGGGACAGACTCCTACGAGCAGTACTTC.

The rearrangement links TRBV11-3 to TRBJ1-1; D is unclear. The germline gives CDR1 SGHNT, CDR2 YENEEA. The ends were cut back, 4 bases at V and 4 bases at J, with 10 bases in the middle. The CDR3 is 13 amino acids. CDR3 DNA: TGTGCCAGCAGCTCGGGAAGTAGCACTGAAGCTTTCTTT. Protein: CASSSGSSTEAFF.

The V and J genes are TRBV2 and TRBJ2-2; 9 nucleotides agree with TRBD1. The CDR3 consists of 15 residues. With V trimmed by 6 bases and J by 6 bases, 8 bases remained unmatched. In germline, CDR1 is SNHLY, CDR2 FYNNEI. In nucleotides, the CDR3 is TGTGCCAGCAGATACAGGGGGCACCCGTCCGGGGAGCTGTTTTTT. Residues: CASRYRGHPSGELFF.

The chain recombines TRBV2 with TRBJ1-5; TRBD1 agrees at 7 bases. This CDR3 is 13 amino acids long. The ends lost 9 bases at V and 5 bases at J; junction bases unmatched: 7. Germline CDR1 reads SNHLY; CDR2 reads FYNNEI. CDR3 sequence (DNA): TGTGCCAGTCAGGGGGGCGGCTATCAGCCCCAGCATTTT. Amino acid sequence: CASQGGGYQPQHF.

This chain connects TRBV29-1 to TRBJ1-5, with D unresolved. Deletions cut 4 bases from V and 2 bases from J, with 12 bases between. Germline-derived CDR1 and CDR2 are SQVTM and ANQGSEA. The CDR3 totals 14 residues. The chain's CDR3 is CSVVSQGGNQPQHF. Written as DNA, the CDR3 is TGCAGCGTTGTCTCACAAGGCGGCAATCAGCCCCAGCATTTT.

Here the CDR3 DNA reads TGTGCCAGCAGTTTGGGGCAAACTGAAGCTTTCTTT. It yields the protein CASSLGQTEAFF. The genes are TRBV12-3 or TRBV12-4 and TRBJ1-1; D perhaps matches TRBD1 (5 bases). V gave up 3 bases and J gave up 5 bases, with 7 bases separating them. CDR3 size: 12 residues.

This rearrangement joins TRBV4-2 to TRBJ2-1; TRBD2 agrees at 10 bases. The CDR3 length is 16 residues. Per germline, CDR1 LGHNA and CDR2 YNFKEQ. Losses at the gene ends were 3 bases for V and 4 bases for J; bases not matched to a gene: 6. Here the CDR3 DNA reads TGTGCCAGCAGCCAGGCTAGCGGGAGCCAGTACAATGAGCAGTTCTTC. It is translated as CASSQASGSQYNEQFF.

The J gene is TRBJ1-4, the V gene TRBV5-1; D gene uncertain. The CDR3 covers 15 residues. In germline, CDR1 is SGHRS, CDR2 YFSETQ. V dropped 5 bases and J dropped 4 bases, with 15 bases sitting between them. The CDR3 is CASSREAAFNEKLFF. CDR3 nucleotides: TGCGCCAGCAGTAGAGAAGCTGCGTTTAATGAAAAACTGTTTTTT.

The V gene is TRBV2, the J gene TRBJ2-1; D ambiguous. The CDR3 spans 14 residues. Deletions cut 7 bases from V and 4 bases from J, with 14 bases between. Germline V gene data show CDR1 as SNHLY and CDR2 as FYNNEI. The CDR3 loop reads CASTVSINYNEQFF. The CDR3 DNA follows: TGTGCCAGCACAGTCAGCATAAATTACAATGAGCAGTTCTTC.

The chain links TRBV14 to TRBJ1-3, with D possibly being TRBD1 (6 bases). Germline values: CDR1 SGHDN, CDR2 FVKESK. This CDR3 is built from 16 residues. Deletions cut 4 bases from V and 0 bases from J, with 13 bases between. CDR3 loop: CASSLGGPLSGNTIYF. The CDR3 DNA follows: TGTGCCAGCAGCCTGGGGGGGCCGCTCTCTGGAAACACCATATATTTT.

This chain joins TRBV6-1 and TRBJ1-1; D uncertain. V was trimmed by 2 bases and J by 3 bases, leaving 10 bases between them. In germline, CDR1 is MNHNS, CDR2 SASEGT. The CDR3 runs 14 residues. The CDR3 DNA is TGTGCCAGCAGTGAAAACAAGTTCTACACTGAAGCTTTCTTT. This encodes CASSENKFYTEAFF.

CDR3 loop: CASSLTRKLFF. In nucleotides, the CDR3 is TGTGCCAGCAGTTTGACCCGAAAACTGTTTTTT. The V and J genes are TRBV28 and TRBJ1-4; D remains unclear. Germline loops: CDR1 MDHEN, CDR2 SYDVKM. The CDR3 spans 11 residues. Deletions cut 3 bases from V and 10 bases from J, with 6 bases between.

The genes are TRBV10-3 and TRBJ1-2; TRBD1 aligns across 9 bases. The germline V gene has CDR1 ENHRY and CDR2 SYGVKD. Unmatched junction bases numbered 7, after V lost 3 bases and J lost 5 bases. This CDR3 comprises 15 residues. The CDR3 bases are TGTGCCATCAGTGACCCCCGGGACAGGGATTATGGCTACACCTTC. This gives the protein CAISDPRDRDYGYTF.

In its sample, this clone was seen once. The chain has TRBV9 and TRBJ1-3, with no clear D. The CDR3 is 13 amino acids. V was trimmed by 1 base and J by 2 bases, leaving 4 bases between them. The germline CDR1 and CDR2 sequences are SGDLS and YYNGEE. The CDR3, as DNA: TGTGCCAGCAGCGTAACGGCTGGAAACACCATATATTTT. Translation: CASSVTAGNTIYF. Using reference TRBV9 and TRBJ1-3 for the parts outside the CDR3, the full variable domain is DSGVTQTPKHLITATGQRVTLRCSPRSGDLSVYWYQQSLDQGLQFLIQYYNGEERAKGNILERFSAQQFPDLHSELNLSSLELGDSALYFCASSVTAGNTIYFGEGSWLTVV.

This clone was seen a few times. CDR3: CASSLLTGVNEQFF. The CDR3 DNA reads TGCGCCAGCAGTCTCCTTACTGGTGTTAATGAGCAGTTCTTC. The V gene is TRBV10-2, the J gene TRBJ2-1; no definite D call. This CDR3 contains 14 residues. Germline V gene lookup returns CDR1 WSHSY and CDR2 SAAADI. Deletions cut 5 bases from V and 7 bases from J, with 15 bases between.